This T cell receptor beta chain was found in a study of blood T cell repertoires in COVID-19 (dated by TCRdb to 2020 to 2022). The study in broad terms: The collaborator samples originated in the United States, Italy and Spain and spanned the acute and convalescent phases of COVID-19. The prospective study material was composed of cDNA or gDNA derived from T cells, B-cell-depleted T cells, or PBMCs. Deeply sampled blood TCRbeta repertoires from subjects exposed to, actively infected with, or recovered from COVID-19 were included in the dataset. The repertoires were released in a freely available public database intended as a resource for research on the immune response to SARS-CoV-2. Samples came from the ongoing ImmuneRACE study (first 160 participants) plus 1,254 subjects from 6 global collaborators. Sample metadata almost always included a de-identified subject ID, COVID-19 status, age in years and sex. Where available, HLA class I and class II types were obtained from metadata supplied by the sample provider rather than from assay-based typing. Overall study results and their limits: The amount of clinical and demographic metadata varied by source and participant and was provided uncurated.

CDR1 and CDR2 are read off the germline V gene as MDHEN and SYDVKM. Cut back by 7 bases and 1 base, the V and J ends lie 13 bases apart. The CDR3 numbers 14 residues from cysteine through phenylalanine. This entry keeps only the CDR3 DNA: 42 bases, framed from base 1. TCRbeta CDR3 regions were amplified from genomic DNA using the immunoSEQ Assay, a bias-controlled multiplex PCR. On the study's bioinformatics: The number of nucleated cells in each sample was estimated by amplification of reference gene primers within the assay. Sequence reads were collapsed and filtered to measure the absolute abundance of every unique TCRbeta CDR3 rearrangement. For each sample, productive Simpson clonality was calculated as the square root of Simpson's diversity index over productive rearrangements. Imported from immuneACCESS, the table was reduced by TCRdb to in-frame sequences with V and J called. These copies leave out some clones; in studies compared against another copy, an unresolved V gene accounts for under half, and the cause of the remainder is not known. V, J and clone size derive from that table, while D and trimming were established from the DNA sequence. The sample table contains some 220,000 clones; only one count was recorded for about 86% of them. The ten biggest clones cover more than 2.5% of the sample.

Another Seattle source contributed samples from volunteer blood donors who had recovered from COVID-19. Whole blood was collected in K2EDTA tubes by collaborating institutions according to the institutions' own protocols. For TCRbeta analysis, collaborators shipped samples as frozen whole blood, isolated PBMCs, or DNA extracted from either of those sample types. In the case of this clone: The specificity of this receptor is unknown. No much larger clone is present one base from it, and per-base qualities are unavailable.

The V and J genes are TRBV28 and TRBJ1-1, with a weak D call of TRBD1 (5 bases match). The source is a woman aged 25 to 39 who had recovered from COVID-19. The material sequenced was peripheral blood. CDR3 sequence: CASTLYGQNTEAFF. The DNA sequence is as follows: TGTGCCAGCACCCTATATGGACAGAACACTGAAGCTTTCTTT.